These 21 T cell receptor beta chains originate from one sample sequenced in a study of T cells in Graves' hyperthyroidism and ophthalmopathy (dated by TCRdb to 2018 to 2020). The library was generated by multiplex PCR. Instrument on record: Illumina HiSeq 2000. The TCR beta CDR3 regions were amplified from RNA transcripts. The first round of RT-PCR for the TCR CDR3 was performed with the HTBI primer set and the Qiagen OneStep RT-PCR kit. In-frame beta chains were kept once TCRdb had trimmed the public reads at Q25 with fastp and called clones with MiXCR. Each CDR3 protein appears once, grouped with its most common genes and DNA. The sample table records about 350,000 distinct CDR3 sequences; about a fifth of these occur just once. Of the sample, around 3.4% falls within the top ten clones. The material sequenced was blood. All receptors derive from a young woman with Graves' hyperthyroidism.

This clonotype was observed many times. The chain couples TRBV7-2 to TRBJ2-7; no clear D. The CDR3 contains 11 residues. The V gene lost 5 bases and the J gene lost 2 bases, with 4 bases spanning the gap. The germline V gene has CDR1 SGHTA and CDR2 FQGNSA. CDR3 region: CASSKTYEQYF. DNA of the CDR3: TGTGCCAGCAGCAAGACCTACGAGCAGTACTTC.

This clonotype has a count of ten or more. The chain employs TRBV5-6 and TRBJ2-5, with 11 nucleotides matching TRBD2. This CDR3 comprises 15 residues. Germline V lookup: CDR1 SGHDT, CDR2 YYEEEE. The trim removed 4 bases at V and 5 bases at J, leaving 7 bases unmatched. CDR3 loop: CASSPLRLAGETQYF. CDR3 nucleotide sequence: TGTGCCAGCAGCCCCCTCCGACTAGCGGGGGAGACCCAGTACTTC.

The rearrangement links TRBV30 to TRBJ1-2; D gene uncertain. The germline CDR1 and CDR2 sequences are GTSNPN and SVGIG (reference sequence). Trimming took off 1 base at V and 2 bases at J, with 8 bases between the two ends. The CDR3 consists of 13 residues. The chain's CDR3 is CAWSGQANYGYTF. The CDR3 DNA reads TGTGCCTGGAGTGGCCAGGCGAACTATGGCTACACCTTC. The whole variable domain, filled in from reference TRBV30 and TRBJ1-2, reads SQTIHQWPATLVQPVGSPLSLECTVEGTSNPNLYWYRQAAGRGLQLLFYSVGIGQISSEVPQNLSASRPQDRQFILSSKKLLLSDSGFYLCAWSGQANYGYTFGSGTRLTVV.

The CDR3 DNA follows: TGCGCCAGCAGCCAGGACGGGGGAACTGAAGCTTTCTTT. This codes for CASSQDGGTEAFF. V is TRBV4-1 and J is TRBJ1-1; D possibly corresponds to TRBD1 (5 bases). CDR3 length: 13 residues. Germline CDR1 is MGHRA and CDR2 is YSYEKL. Trimming cost V 3 bases and J 5 bases, with 10 bases left between them.

Concerning this clonotype itself: The CDR3 does not end in the conserved phenylalanine or tryptophan, so this is likely a read error. The chain has TRBV6-4 and TRBJ2-3; 7 bases are shared with TRBD2. Germline V lookup: CDR1 MRHNA, CDR2 SNTAGT. V lost 4 bases and J lost 2; bases outside the gene matches: 6. The CDR3 runs to 15 residues. This CDR3 reads CASSVSAGDTDTQYC. CDR3 nucleotides: TGTGCCAGCAGTGTTTCCGCGGGGGACACAGATACGCAGTATTGT.

Many counts were recorded for this clonotype. The chain has TRBV2 and TRBJ1-1; D unclear. The CDR3 runs to 17 residues. Germline CDR1 and CDR2: SNHLY and FYNNEI. V dropped 2 bases and J dropped 1 base, with 17 bases sitting between them. CDR3 sequence (DNA): TGTGCCAGCAGTGAATTGTTAGGAGGCGGAGGGAACACTGAAGCTTTCTTT. Encoded protein: CASSELLGGGGNTEAFF.

Turning to this clonotype: One end of the junction is discordant with germline, which a read error may explain. Here the CDR3 reads CASSQTGRTEGHPAKNVQNF. CDR3 coding DNA: TGTGCCAGCAGCCAAACGGGGAGGACAGAGGGCCACCCTGCCAAAAACGTTCAGAACTTC. The chain is built from TRBV4-2 and TRBJ2-4, with D possibly being TRBD1 or TRBD2 (6 bases each). This CDR3 has 20 amino acids. The germline V gene encodes CDR1 LGHNA and CDR2 YNFKEQ.

This clonotype was counted between two and nine times. The chain couples TRBV6-2 or TRBV6-3 to TRBJ2-2; D call uncertain. The V end lost 2 bases, the J end lost 2 bases, and 6 bases lay between the germline ends. Germline CDR1 MNHEY, CDR2 SVGEGT. The length of the CDR3 is 14 residues. CDR3 coding DNA: TGTGCCAGCAGTTACGACGGAAACACCGGGGAGCTGTTTTTT. Its translation is CASSYDGNTGELFF.

This clonotype was observed many times. The chain uses TRBV7-6 and TRBJ1-3; D is possibly TRBD1 (5 bases). From germline, CDR1 is SGHVS and CDR2 FNYEAQ. Trimming took off 5 bases at V and 0 bases at J, with 20 bases between the two ends. The CDR3 runs 18 residues. DNA for the CDR3: TGTGCCAGCAGCGCCACCGGGACGTTTGTTGGCTCTGGAAACACCATATATTTT. Protein sequence: CASSATGTFVGSGNTIYF.

This clonotype was seen at least ten times. The chain is built from TRBV9 and TRBJ1-6; D remains ambiguous. Trimming stripped 4 bases from V and 10 bases from J, with 15 bases between. The CDR3 extends over 14 amino acids. Per germline, CDR1 SGDLS and CDR2 YYNGEE. The CDR3 bases are TGTGCCAGCAGCCTTGGGAAGGTGGAATCACCCCTCCACTTT. It specifies CASSLGKVESPLHF.

This clonotype was counted ten times or more. The chain joins TRBV6-1 to TRBJ2-5, with a tentative D call TRBD2 (5 bases). Germline CDR1 reads MNHNS; CDR2 reads SASEGT. The CDR3 has 13 residues. V was trimmed by 3 bases and J by 7 bases, leaving 12 bases between them. The CDR3 region is CASSDEGEGTQYF. The CDR3, as DNA: TGTGCCAGCAGTGATGAGGGCGAGGGGACCCAGTACTTC.

This clonotype was counted at least ten times. The genes are TRBV5-1 and TRBJ1-2, with D unclear. Trimming removed 4 bases from V and 3 bases from J, with 10 bases in between. Per germline, CDR1 SGHRS and CDR2 YFSETQ. The CDR3 sequence is 13 residues long. The CDR3 here is CASSADGDYGYTF. CDR3 bases: TGCGCCAGCAGCGCGGACGGCGACTATGGCTACACCTTC.

This clonotype showed up just a few times. The chain has TRBV28 and TRBJ2-2, with D possibly being TRBD2 (5 bases). There are 17 residues in the CDR3. Trimming cost V 1 base and J 6 bases, with 18 bases left between them. Germline assignment: CDR1 MDHEN and CDR2 SYDVKM. Written as DNA, the CDR3 is TGTGCCAGCAGTTTATCCGGGATTCTGAACCTAGCCGGGGAGCTGTTTTTT. This encodes CASSLSGILNLAGELFF.

This clonotype was detected ten times or more. The chain joins TRBV2 to TRBJ1-3; D remains ambiguous. Germline CDR1 and CDR2: SNHLY and FYNNEI. This CDR3 is 15 amino acids long. Trimming shortened V by 1 base and J by 1 base, and 8 bases separated the two germline ends. CDR3 nucleotide sequence: TGTGCCAGCAGTGAAGACGGCTGGTCTGGAAACACCATATATTTT. It encodes CASSEDGWSGNTIYF.

This clonotype was counted a few times. The chain is built from TRBV29-1 and TRBJ2-2, with D perhaps matching TRBD1 or TRBD2 (5 bases each). Between the trimmed V and J ends, which lost 4 bases and 4 bases, there was a span of 7 bases. The V gene's germline CDR1 is SQVTM and CDR2 ANQGSEA. The CDR3 spans 12 residues. The CDR3 region is CSVGGSTGELFF. CDR3 nucleotide sequence: TGCAGCGTTGGGGGGAGCACCGGGGAGCTGTTTTTT.

J is TRBJ1-6 and V is TRBV6-5; 7 nucleotides match TRBD1. The germline V gene encodes CDR1 MNHEY and CDR2 SVGAGI. The V and J ends lost 2 bases and 8 bases, in that order; junction bases with no gene match: 0. The CDR3 consists of 13 residues. The CDR3 nucleotides read TGTGCCAGCAGTTACGACAGGGATTCACCCCTCCACTTT. Amino acids: CASSYDRDSPLHF.

This clonotype was detected many times. The chain is built from TRBV6-1 and TRBJ2-5; D ambiguous. The ends were cut back, 4 bases at V and 3 bases at J, with 3 bases in the middle. The germline V gene encodes CDR1 MNHNS and CDR2 SASEGT. The CDR3 loop spans 11 amino acids. The CDR3 protein is CASSAEETQYF. CDR3 DNA sequence: TGTGCCAGCAGTGCCGAAGAGACCCAGTACTTC.

Ten or more counts support this clonotype. This sequence joins TRBV5-6 and TRBJ1-1; 7 bases are shared with TRBD1. J was trimmed by 0 bases and V by 4 bases; bases with no gene match: 3. The germline CDR1 and CDR2 sequences are SGHDT and YYEEEE. The CDR3 spans 14 residues. CDR3 protein: CASSTTGLNTEAFF. The CDR3 DNA sequence: TGTGCCAGCAGCACGACAGGGCTGAACACTGAAGCTTTCTTT.

This clonotype has a count of ten or more. This rearrangement joins TRBV2 to TRBJ1-1, with a weak D call TRBD1 (5 bases). CDR1 and CDR2 (germline): SNHLY, FYNNEI. CDR3 length: 15 residues. The V end lost 7 bases, the J end lost 4 bases, and 19 bases lay between the germline ends. CDR3 protein: CASTGLILGRTEAFF. The CDR3 nucleotides are TGTGCCAGCACAGGGCTAATTTTAGGTCGCACTGAAGCTTTCTTT. The full variable domain, in which reference TRBV2 and TRBJ1-1 provide the parts outside the CDR3, is EPEVTQTPSHQVTQMGQEVILRCVPISNHLYFYWYRQILGQKVEFLVSFYNNEISEKSEIFDDQFSVERPDGSNFTLKIRSTKLEDSAMYFCASTGLILGRTEAFFGQGTRLTVV.

This clonotype was detected ten times or more. The chain recombines TRBV6-1 with TRBJ2-5, with D possibly being TRBD1 (5 bases). There are 14 residues in the CDR3. Trimming left V 7 bases short and J 2 bases short, with 14 bases between. Germline CDR1 reads MNHNS; CDR2 reads SASEGT. This CDR3 is CASIQDTLQETQYF. CDR3 nucleotides: TGTGCCAGCATACAGGACACATTACAAGAGACCCAGTACTTC.

This clonotype was seen ten or more times. The chain is built from TRBV28 and TRBJ2-3, with a weak D call TRBD2 (6 bases). V lost 8 bases, J lost 5 bases, and 17 bases lay in between. This CDR3 is 14 amino acids long. CDR1 is MDHEN and CDR2 is SYDVKM in the germline V gene. CDR3 nucleotide sequence: TGTGCCAGCTACACTAGCATAGCGAAAGATACGCAGTATTTT. This gives the protein CASYTSIAKDTQYF.